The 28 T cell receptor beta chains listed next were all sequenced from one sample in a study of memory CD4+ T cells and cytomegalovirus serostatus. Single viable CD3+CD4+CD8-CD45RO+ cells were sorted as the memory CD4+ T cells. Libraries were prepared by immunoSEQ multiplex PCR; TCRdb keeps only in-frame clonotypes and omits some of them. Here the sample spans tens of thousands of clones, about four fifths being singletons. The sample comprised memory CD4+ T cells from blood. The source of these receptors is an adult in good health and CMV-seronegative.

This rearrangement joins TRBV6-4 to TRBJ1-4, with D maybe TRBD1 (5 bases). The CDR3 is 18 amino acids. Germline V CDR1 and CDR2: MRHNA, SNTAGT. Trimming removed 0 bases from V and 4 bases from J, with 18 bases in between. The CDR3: CASSDSRVRDLGNEKLFF. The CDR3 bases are TGTGCCAGCAGTGACTCTAGGGTACGGGACTTAGGTAATGAAAAACTGTTTTTT.

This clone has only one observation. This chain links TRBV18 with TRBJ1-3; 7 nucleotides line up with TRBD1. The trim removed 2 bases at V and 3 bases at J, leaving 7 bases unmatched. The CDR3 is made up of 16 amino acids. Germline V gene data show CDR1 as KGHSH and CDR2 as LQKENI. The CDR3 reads CASSPSGRGLGNTIYF. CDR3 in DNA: TGTGCCAGCTCACCAAGCGGGAGGGGGCTTGGAAACACCATATATTTT.

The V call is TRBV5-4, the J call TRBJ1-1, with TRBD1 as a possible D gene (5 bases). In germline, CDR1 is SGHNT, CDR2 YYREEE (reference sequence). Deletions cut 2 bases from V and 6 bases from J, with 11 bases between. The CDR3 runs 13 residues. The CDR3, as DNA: TGTGCCAGCAGCTTCGCGGGGGGTCCTGAAGCTTTCTTT. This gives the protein CASSFAGGPEAFF.

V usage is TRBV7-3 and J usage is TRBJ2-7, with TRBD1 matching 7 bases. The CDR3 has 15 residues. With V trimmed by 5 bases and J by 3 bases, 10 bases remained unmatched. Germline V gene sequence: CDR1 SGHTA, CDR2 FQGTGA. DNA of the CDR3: TGTGCCAGCAGCCCCAACCGGGACAGTAACTACGAGCAGTACTTC. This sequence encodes CASSPNRDSNYEQYF. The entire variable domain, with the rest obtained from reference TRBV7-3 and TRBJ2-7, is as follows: GAGVSQTPSNKVTEKGKYVELRCDPISGHTALYWYRQSLGQGPEFLIYFQGTGAADDSGLPNDRFFAVRPEGSVSTLKIQRTERGDSAVYLCASSPNRDSNYEQYFGPGTRLTVT.

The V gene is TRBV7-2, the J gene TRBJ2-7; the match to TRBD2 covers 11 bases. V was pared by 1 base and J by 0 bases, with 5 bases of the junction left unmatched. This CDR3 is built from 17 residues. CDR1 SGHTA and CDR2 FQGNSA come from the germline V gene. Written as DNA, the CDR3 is TGTGCCAGCAGCTTAGTCGCCGGGACTAGCGGCTCCTACGAGCAGTACTTC. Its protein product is CASSLVAGTSGSYEQYF.

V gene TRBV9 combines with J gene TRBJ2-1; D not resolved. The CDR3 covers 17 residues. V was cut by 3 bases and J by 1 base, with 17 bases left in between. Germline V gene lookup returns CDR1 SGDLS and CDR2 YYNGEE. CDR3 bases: TGTGCCAGCAGCGCCAGGAGTGGCAGCGATTCCTACAATGAGCAGTTCTTC. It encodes CASSARSGSDSYNEQFF.

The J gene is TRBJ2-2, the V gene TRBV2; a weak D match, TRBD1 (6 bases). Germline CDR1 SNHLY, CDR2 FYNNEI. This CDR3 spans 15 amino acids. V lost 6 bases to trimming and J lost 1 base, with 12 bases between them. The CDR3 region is CASRGAGRNTGELFF. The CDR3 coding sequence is TGTGCCAGCAGGGGGGCAGGGAGGAACACCGGGGAGCTGTTTTTT.

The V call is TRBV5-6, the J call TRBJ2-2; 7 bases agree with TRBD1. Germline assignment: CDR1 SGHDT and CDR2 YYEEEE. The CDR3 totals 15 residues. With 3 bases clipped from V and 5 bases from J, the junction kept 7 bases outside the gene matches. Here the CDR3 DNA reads TGTGCCAGCAGCTCATTCGACAGGGAGACCGGGGAGCTGTTTTTT. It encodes CASSSFDRETGELFF. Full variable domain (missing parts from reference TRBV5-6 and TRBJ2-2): DAGVTQSPTHLIKTRGQQVTLRCSPKSGHDTVSWYQQALGQGPQFIFQYYEEEERQRGNFPDRFSGHQFPNYSSELNVNALLLGDSALYLCASSSFDRETGELFFGEGSRLTVL.

This CDR3 is CAWSAQLAGGGGTQYF. For the CDR3, the DNA is TGTGCCTGGAGTGCTCAACTAGCGGGGGGGGGCGGTACGCAGTATTTT. The chain recombines TRBV30 with TRBJ2-3; 13 bases are shared with TRBD2. Germline V gene data show CDR1 as GTSNPN and CDR2 as SVGIG (reference sequence). J lost 8 bases, V lost 1 base, and 9 bases had no gene match. The CDR3 runs to 16 residues.

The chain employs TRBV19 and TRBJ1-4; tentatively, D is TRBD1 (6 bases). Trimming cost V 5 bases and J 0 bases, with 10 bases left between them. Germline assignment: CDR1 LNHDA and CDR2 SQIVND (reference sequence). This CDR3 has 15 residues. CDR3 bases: TGTGCCAGTAGTCTAGGACAGTCAACTAATGAAAAACTGTTTTTT. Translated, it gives CASSLGQSTNEKLFF.

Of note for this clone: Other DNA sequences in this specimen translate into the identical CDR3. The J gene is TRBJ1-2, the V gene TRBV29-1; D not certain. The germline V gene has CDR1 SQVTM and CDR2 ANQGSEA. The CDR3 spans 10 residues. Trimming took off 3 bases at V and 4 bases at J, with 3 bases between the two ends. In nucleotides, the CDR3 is TGCAGCGTTGACAGCTATGGCTACACCTTC. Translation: CSVDSYGYTF.

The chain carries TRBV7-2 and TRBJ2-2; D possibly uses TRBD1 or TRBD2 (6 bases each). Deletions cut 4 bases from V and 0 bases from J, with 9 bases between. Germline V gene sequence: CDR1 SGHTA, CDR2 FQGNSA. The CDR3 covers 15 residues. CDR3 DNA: TGTGCCAGCAGCTCCGGGGGCGCGAACACCGGGGAGCTGTTTTTT. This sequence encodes CASSSGGANTGELFF.

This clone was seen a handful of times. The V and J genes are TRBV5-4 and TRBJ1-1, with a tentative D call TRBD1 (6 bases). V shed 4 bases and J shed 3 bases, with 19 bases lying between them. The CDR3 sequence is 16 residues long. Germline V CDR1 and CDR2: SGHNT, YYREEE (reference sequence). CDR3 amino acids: CASSLGQLPSDTEAFF. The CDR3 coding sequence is TGTGCCAGCAGCCTCGGACAGCTCCCATCGGACACTGAAGCTTTCTTT.

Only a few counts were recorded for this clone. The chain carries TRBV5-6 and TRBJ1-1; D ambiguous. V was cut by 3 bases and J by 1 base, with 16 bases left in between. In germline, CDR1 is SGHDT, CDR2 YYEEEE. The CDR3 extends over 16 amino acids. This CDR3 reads CASSWGGATRNTEAFF. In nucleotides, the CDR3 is TGTGCCAGCAGCTGGGGAGGTGCAACTCGGAACACTGAAGCTTTCTTT.

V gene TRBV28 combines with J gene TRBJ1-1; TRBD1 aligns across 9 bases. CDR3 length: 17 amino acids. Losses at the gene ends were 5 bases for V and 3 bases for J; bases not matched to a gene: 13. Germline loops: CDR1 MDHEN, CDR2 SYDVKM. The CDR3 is CASSGAWGTGRDTEAFF. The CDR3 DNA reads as TGTGCCAGCAGTGGGGCGTGGGGGACAGGGCGGGACACTGAAGCTTTCTTT.

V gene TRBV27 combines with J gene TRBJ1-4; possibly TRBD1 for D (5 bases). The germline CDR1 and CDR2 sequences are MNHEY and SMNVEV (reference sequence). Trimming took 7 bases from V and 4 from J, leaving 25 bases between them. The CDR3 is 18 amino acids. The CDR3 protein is CASTIGVPLTGINEKLFF. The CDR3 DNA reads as TGTGCCAGCACCATAGGGGTTCCCCTGACGGGGATTAATGAAAAACTGTTTTTT.

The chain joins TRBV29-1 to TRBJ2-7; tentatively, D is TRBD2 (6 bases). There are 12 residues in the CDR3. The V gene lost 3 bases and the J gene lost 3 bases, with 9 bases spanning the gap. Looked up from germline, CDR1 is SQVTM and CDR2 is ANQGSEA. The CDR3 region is CSVEEGLYEQYF. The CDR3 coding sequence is TGCAGCGTTGAGGAGGGTCTCTACGAGCAGTACTTC.

The CDR3 DNA follows: TGTGCCAGCAGCCCCCGGGCGGGATTAGAAGCTTTCTTT. This sequence encodes CASSPRAGLEAFF. The V gene is TRBV11-2, the J gene TRBJ1-1; no firm D call. CDR1 and CDR2 (germline): SGHAT, FQNNGV. V lost 5 bases and J 8 bases, leaving 15 bases between the germline ends. The CDR3 is made up of 13 amino acids.

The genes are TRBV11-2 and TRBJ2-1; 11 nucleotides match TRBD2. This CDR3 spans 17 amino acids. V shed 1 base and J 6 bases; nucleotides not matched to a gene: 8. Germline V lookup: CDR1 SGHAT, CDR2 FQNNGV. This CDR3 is CASSLVRGLAGGNEQFF. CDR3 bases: TGTGCCAGCAGCTTAGTCCGCGGGCTAGCGGGGGGCAATGAGCAGTTCTTC.

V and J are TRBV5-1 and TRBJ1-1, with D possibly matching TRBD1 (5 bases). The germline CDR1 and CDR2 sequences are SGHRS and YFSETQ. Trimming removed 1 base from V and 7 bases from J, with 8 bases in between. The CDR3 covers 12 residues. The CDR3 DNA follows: TGCGCCAGCAGCTTGTGGGGGATTGAAGCTTTCTTT. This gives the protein CASSLWGIEAFF.

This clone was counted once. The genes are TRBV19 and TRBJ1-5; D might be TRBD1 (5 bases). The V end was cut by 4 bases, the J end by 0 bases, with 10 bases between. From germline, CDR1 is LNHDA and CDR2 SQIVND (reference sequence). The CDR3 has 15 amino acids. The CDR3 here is CASSKAQGSNQPQHF. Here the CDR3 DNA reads TGTGCCAGTAGTAAGGCGCAGGGTAGCAATCAGCCCCAGCATTTT.

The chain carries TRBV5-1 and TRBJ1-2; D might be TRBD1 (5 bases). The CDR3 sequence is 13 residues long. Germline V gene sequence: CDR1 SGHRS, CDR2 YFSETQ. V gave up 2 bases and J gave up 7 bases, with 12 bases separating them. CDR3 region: CASSFGATGGYTF. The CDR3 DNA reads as TGCGCCAGCAGCTTCGGGGCCACCGGTGGCTACACCTTC.

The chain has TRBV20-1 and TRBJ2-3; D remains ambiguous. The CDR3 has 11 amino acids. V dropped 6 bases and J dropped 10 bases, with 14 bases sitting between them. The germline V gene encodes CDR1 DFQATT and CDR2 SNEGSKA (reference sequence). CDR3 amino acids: CSALHGQAQYF. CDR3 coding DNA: TGCAGTGCACTTCACGGCCAGGCGCAGTATTTT.

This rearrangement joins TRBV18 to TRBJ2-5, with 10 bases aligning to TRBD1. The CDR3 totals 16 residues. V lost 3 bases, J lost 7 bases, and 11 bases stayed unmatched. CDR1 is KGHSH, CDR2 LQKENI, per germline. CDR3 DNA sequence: TGTGCCAGCTCACCCCCAGTCGGGACAGGGGAAAGGACCCAGTACTTC. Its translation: CASSPPVGTGERTQYF.

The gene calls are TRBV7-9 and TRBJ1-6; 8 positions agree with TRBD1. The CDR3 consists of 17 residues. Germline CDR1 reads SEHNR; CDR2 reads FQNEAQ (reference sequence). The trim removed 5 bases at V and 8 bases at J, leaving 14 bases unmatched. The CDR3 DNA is TGTGCCAGCAGCCCCGGACAGGGAGGGGGTTCTTATTCACCCCTCCACTTT. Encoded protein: CASSPGQGGGSYSPLHF.

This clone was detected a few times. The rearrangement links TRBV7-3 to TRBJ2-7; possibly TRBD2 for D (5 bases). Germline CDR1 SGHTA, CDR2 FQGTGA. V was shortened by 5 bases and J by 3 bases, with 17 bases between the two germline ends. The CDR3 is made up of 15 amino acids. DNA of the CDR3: TGTGCCAGCAGCCCCGGGGTGGGGTCAGACTACGAGCAGTACTTC. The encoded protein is CASSPGVGSDYEQYF.

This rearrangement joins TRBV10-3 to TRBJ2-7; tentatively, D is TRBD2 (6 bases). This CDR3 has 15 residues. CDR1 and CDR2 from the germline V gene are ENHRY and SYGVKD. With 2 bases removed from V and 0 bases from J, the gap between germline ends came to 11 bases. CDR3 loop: CAISEGDGSSYEQYF. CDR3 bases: TGTGCCATCAGTGAGGGGGACGGGAGCTCCTACGAGCAGTACTTC.

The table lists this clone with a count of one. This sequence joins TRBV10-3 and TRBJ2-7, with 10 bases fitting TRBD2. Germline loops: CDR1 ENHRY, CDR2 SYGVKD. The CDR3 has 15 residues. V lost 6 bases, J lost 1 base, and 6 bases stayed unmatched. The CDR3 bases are TGTGCCATCAGGGCTAGCGGGGGCGATTCCTACGAGCAGTACTTC. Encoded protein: CAIRASGGDSYEQYF.